These T cell receptor beta chains were read from a single sample in a study of cytomegalovirus exposure and HLA in healthy donors. TCRdb keeps only in-frame clones here, not all; method: immunoSEQ multiplex PCR. The sample has over 65,000 clones, 94% seen once; the top ten hold approximately 2%. Specimen: PBMCs. All receptors derive from a woman between 18 and 30 years old in good health and CMV-seropositive. The CDR3 runs from the conserved cysteine through the conserved F or W. Fields, in order: V gene, J gene, D gene, CDR3 length, clone size, CDR3 protein, CDR3 DNA. The D gene is left open where the match is weak. Clone sizes are given selectively: once, few, many, or a class where the clone is expanded.

v_gene: TRBV7-6; j_gene: TRBJ2-3; d_gene: -; len: 14; abundance: -; CDR3aa: CASSLIRTGDTQYF; CDR3nt: TGTGCCAGCAGCTTAATTCGGACTGGGGATACGCAGTATTTT
v_gene: TRBV7-3; j_gene: TRBJ2-1; d_gene: TRBD2; len: 14; abundance: -; CDR3aa: CASSSSGTSGGQFF; CDR3nt: TGTGCCAGCAGCTCTTCCGGGACTAGCGGGGGCCAGTTCTTC
v_gene: TRBV12-5; j_gene: TRBJ2-1; d_gene: -; len: 14; abundance: -; CDR3aa: CASVSISSYNEQFF; CDR3nt: TGTGCTAGTGTGAGCATAAGCTCCTACAATGAGCAGTTCTTC
v_gene: TRBV29-1; j_gene: TRBJ1-1; d_gene: -; len: 14; abundance: few; CDR3aa: CSAGLGRGNTEAFF; CDR3nt: TGCAGCGCCGGGCTGGGTAGGGGGAACACTGAAGCTTTCTTT
v_gene: TRBV7-6; j_gene: TRBJ2-7; d_gene: TRBD1; len: 14; abundance: -; CDR3aa: CASSYRQGTYEQYF; CDR3nt: TGTGCCAGCAGCTACAGACAGGGAACCTACGAGCAGTACTTC
v_gene: TRBV28; j_gene: TRBJ1-1; d_gene: -; len: 14; abundance: -; CDR3aa: CASSLWGADTEAFF; CDR3nt: TGTGCCAGCAGTTTATGGGGGGCTGACACTGAAGCTTTCTTT
v_gene: TRBV6-5; j_gene: TRBJ1-2; d_gene: -; len: 13; abundance: few; CDR3aa: CASSYQGNYGYTF; CDR3nt: TGTGCCAGCAGTTATCAGGGGAACTATGGCTACACCTTC
v_gene: TRBV7-9; j_gene: TRBJ1-4; d_gene: TRBD1; len: 14; abundance: -; CDR3aa: CASSKTGVGEKLFF; CDR3nt: TGTGCCAGCAGCAAAACAGGGGTCGGGGAAAAACTGTTTTTT
v_gene: TRBV7-9; j_gene: TRBJ2-1; d_gene: TRBD2; len: 17; abundance: -; CDR3aa: CASSLGLRGGRGNEQFF; CDR3nt: TGTGCCAGCAGTTTGGGACTTCGGGGGGGCCGTGGTAATGAGCAGTTCTTC
v_gene: TRBV2; j_gene: TRBJ2-1; d_gene: TRBD2; len: 17; abundance: once; CDR3aa: CASSESFSRGAYNEQFF; CDR3nt: TGTGCCAGCAGTGAATCCTTCTCGCGGGGGGCCTACAATGAGCAGTTCTTC
v_gene: TRBV27; j_gene: TRBJ2-3; d_gene: -; len: 15; abundance: -; CDR3aa: CASSSPPDRPYTQYF; CDR3nt: TGTGCCAGCAGTTCTCCGCCCGACAGACCCTATACGCAGTATTTT
v_gene: TRBV7-9; j_gene: TRBJ2-3; d_gene: -; len: 15; abundance: -; CDR3aa: CASSPSGPSTDTQYF; CDR3nt: TGTGCCAGCAGCCCAAGCGGGCCTAGCACAGATACGCAGTATTTT
v_gene: TRBV5-6; j_gene: TRBJ1-1; d_gene: -; len: 15; abundance: -; CDR3aa: CASILWRGGYTEAFF; CDR3nt: TGTGCCAGCATCCTATGGAGAGGTGGGTACACTGAAGCTTTCTTT
v_gene: TRBV5-6; j_gene: TRBJ1-1; d_gene: -; len: 13; abundance: -; CDR3aa: CASRYRDGTEAFF; CDR3nt: TGTGCCAGCAGATACAGGGACGGCACTGAAGCTTTCTTT
v_gene: TRBV9; j_gene: TRBJ2-5; d_gene: -; len: 15; abundance: -; CDR3aa: CASTPSLIAVSTQYF; CDR3nt: TGTGCCAGCACCCCGTCGTTAATAGCGGTTTCGACCCAGTACTTC
v_gene: TRBV5-4; j_gene: TRBJ2-1; d_gene: TRBD2; len: 18; abundance: -; CDR3aa: CASSFTAGGPRSYNEQFF; CDR3nt: TGTGCCAGCAGCTTTACAGCGGGGGGGCCCCGCTCCTACAATGAGCAGTTCTTC
v_gene: TRBV18; j_gene: TRBJ2-5; d_gene: -; len: 12; abundance: -; CDR3aa: CASSLAQETQYF; CDR3nt: TGTGCCAGCTCTTTAGCGCAAGAGACCCAGTACTTC
v_gene: TRBV7-9; j_gene: TRBJ1-2; d_gene: TRBD1; len: 15; abundance: -; CDR3aa: CASSQQGDPYYGYTF; CDR3nt: TGTGCCAGCAGCCAGCAGGGGGATCCCTACTATGGCTACACCTTC
v_gene: TRBV10-3; j_gene: TRBJ2-1; d_gene: TRBD2; len: 15; abundance: -; CDR3aa: CAISDPLAGYNEQFF; CDR3nt: TGTGCCATCAGTGACCCCCTAGCGGGTTACAATGAGCAGTTCTTC
v_gene: TRBV7-3; j_gene: TRBJ1-4; d_gene: -; len: 15; abundance: -; CDR3aa: CASSLGTTTNEKLFF; CDR3nt: TGTGCCAGCAGCTTAGGGACAACAACTAATGAAAAACTGTTTTTT
v_gene: TRBV11-2; j_gene: TRBJ2-6; d_gene: TRBD2; len: 16; abundance: -; CDR3aa: CASSQRGSSGANVLTF; CDR3nt: TGTGCCAGCAGCCAGCGGGGGTCCTCTGGGGCCAACGTCCTGACTTTC
v_gene: TRBV6-6; j_gene: TRBJ2-3; d_gene: TRBD2; len: 13; abundance: -; CDR3aa: CASSSGRWDTQYF; CDR3nt: TGTGCCAGCAGCAGCGGGAGATGGGATACGCAGTATTTT
v_gene: TRBV30; j_gene: TRBJ2-5; d_gene: TRBD1; len: 14; abundance: -; CDR3aa: CAWRGQGARETQYF; CDR3nt: TGTGCCTGGAGGGGGCAGGGGGCGAGGGAGACCCAGTACTTC
v_gene: TRBV4-3; j_gene: TRBJ1-4; d_gene: -; len: 15; abundance: once; CDR3aa: CASSQENSRGEKLFF; CDR3nt: TGCGCCAGCAGCCAAGAAAACAGCCGGGGAGAAAAACTGTTTTTT
v_gene: TRBV5-1; j_gene: TRBJ1-6; d_gene: -; len: 15; abundance: -; CDR3aa: CASSLAGAPNSPLHF; CDR3nt: TGCGCCAGCAGCTTGGCAGGGGCGCCTAATTCACCCCTCCACTTT
v_gene: TRBV5-8; j_gene: TRBJ2-1; d_gene: TRBD2; len: 18; abundance: -; CDR3aa: CASSLRLAGVGPPNEQFF; CDR3nt: TGTGCCAGCAGCTTACGACTAGCGGGAGTGGGTCCCCCGAATGAGCAGTTCTTC
v_gene: TRBV5-4; j_gene: TRBJ1-4; d_gene: -; len: 16; abundance: -; CDR3aa: CASSLDASWANEKLFF; CDR3nt: TGTGCCAGCAGCTTGGATGCGTCATGGGCGAATGAAAAACTGTTTTTT
v_gene: TRBV13; j_gene: TRBJ1-1; d_gene: -; len: 15; abundance: -; CDR3aa: CASSPRSVMNTEAFF; CDR3nt: TGTGCCAGCAGCCCGCGGTCAGTAATGAACACTGAAGCTTTCTTT
v_gene: TRBV7-8; j_gene: TRBJ2-7; d_gene: TRBD2; len: 16; abundance: -; CDR3aa: CASSPWTSGGKYEQYF; CDR3nt: TGTGCCAGCAGCCCCTGGACTAGCGGAGGAAAGTACGAGCAGTACTTC
v_gene: TRBV27; j_gene: TRBJ2-1; d_gene: TRBD2; len: 16; abundance: -; CDR3aa: CASSKPGGAGYNEQFF; CDR3nt: TGTGCCAGCAGTAAACCCGGGGGGGCTGGGTACAATGAGCAGTTCTTC
v_gene: TRBV14; j_gene: TRBJ2-5; d_gene: TRBD2; len: 14; abundance: -; CDR3aa: CASSVQAGEETQYF; CDR3nt: TGTGCCAGCAGCGTACAAGCGGGGGAGGAGACCCAGTACTTC
v_gene: TRBV6-5; j_gene: TRBJ2-7; d_gene: TRBD1; len: 14; abundance: -; CDR3aa: CASSPTGGGYEQYF; CDR3nt: TGTGCCAGCAGCCCGACAGGGGGCGGGTACGAGCAGTACTTC
v_gene: TRBV7-2; j_gene: TRBJ1-2; d_gene: -; len: 12; abundance: -; CDR3aa: CASSFSVYGYTF; CDR3nt: TGTGCCAGCAGCTTTTCGGTCTATGGCTACACCTTC